This passage covers 25 T cell receptor beta chains from one sample sequenced in a study of cytomegalovirus exposure and HLA in healthy donors. The PCR made use of 60 Vbeta and 13 Jbeta primers. Profiling relied on immunoSEQ multiplex PCR, and the TCRdb table lists in-frame clones only, not all of them. There are approximately 150,000 clones in the sample; around 69% occur only once, and more than 2.5% lies in the top ten. Sequencing was carried out using PBMCs. The receptor source for this set is a woman aged 30 to 39 in good health and CMV-seronegative.

V usage is TRBV11-2 and J usage is TRBJ1-1, with TRBD1 matching over 7 bases. This CDR3 has 15 residues. The J segment lost 1 base and the V segment lost 5 bases, leaving 7 bases of the junction unmatched. CDR1 and CDR2 (germline): SGHAT, FQNNGV. CDR3: CASSHSGQWNTEAFF. The CDR3, as DNA: TGTGCCAGCAGCCACTCGGGACAGTGGAACACTGAAGCTTTCTTT.

The chain is built from TRBV13 and TRBJ2-5; 8 bases line up with TRBD2. With the DNA end fitting TRBJ2-7 better, the J assignment may be wrong. This CDR3 comprises 14 residues. The V gene's germline CDR1 is PRHDT and CDR2 FYEKMQ (reference sequence). The CDR3 region has the DNA TGTGCCAGCAGCTCGGGAGGGATCTCCTACGAGCAGTACTTC. The encoded protein is CASSSGGISYEQYF.

This chain joins TRBV6-1 and TRBJ2-7, with D tentatively TRBD1 (6 bases). CDR1 is MNHNS and CDR2 is SASEGT in the germline V gene. The CDR3 is 13 residues long. V was clipped by 5 bases and J by 1 base, with 9 bases between them. The CDR3 spells CASSHTGSYEQYF. In DNA form, the CDR3 reads TGTGCCAGCAGTCATACAGGGTCCTACGAGCAGTACTTC.

The V call is TRBV5-5, the J call TRBJ2-7, with a tentative D call TRBD1 (6 bases). The CDR3 extends over 12 amino acids. CDR1 and CDR2 (germline): SGHKS, YYEKEE (reference sequence). V was trimmed by 2 bases and J by 6 bases, leaving 9 bases between them. The CDR3 here is CASSFTGFEQYF. CDR3 sequence (DNA): TGTGCCAGCAGCTTCACAGGGTTCGAGCAGTACTTC.

Here the CDR3 DNA reads TGTGCCAGCAGTGAGACAGGGCGCATGAACACCGGGGAGCTGTTTTTT. This encodes CASSETGRMNTGELFF. The chain employs TRBV25-1 and TRBJ2-2, with 7 bases lining up with TRBD1. The CDR3 is 16 residues long. J was trimmed by 1 base and V by 3 bases; bases with no gene match: 5. Germline CDR1 is MGHDK and CDR2 is SYGVNS.

In nucleotides, the CDR3 is TGCGCCAGCAAGAAAAGGGACTATGGAAACACCATATATTTT. It translates to CASKKRDYGNTIYF. The V and J genes are TRBV5-1 and TRBJ1-3; D is possibly TRBD1 (5 bases). Trimming removed 6 bases from V and 3 bases from J, with 13 bases in between. The germline V gene has CDR1 SGHRS and CDR2 YFSETQ. This CDR3 contains 14 residues. Variable domain in full (rest from reference TRBV5-1 and TRBJ1-3): KAGVTQTPRYLIKTRGQQVTLSCSPISGHRSVSWYQQTPGQGLQFLFEYFSETQRNKGNFPGRFSGRQFSNSRSEMNVSTLELGDSALYLCASKKRDYGNTIYFGEGSWLTVV.

The chain uses TRBV7-2 and TRBJ1-4; D is perhaps TRBD1 (6 bases). CDR1 SGHTA and CDR2 FQGNSA come from the germline V gene. V dropped 1 base and J dropped 5 bases, with 11 bases sitting between them. CDR3 size: 15 residues. In DNA form, the CDR3 reads TGTGCCAGCAGCTTAGTGTGGGGGCGGAATGAAAAACTGTTTTTT. Its protein product is CASSLVWGRNEKLFF.

This clone appeared a single time. The gene calls are TRBV16 and TRBJ1-2; D unresolved. Germline lookup yields CDR1 KGHSY and CDR2 FQNENV. This CDR3 comprises 15 residues. V lost 0 bases to trimming and J lost 1 base, with 9 bases between them. The CDR3: CASSQSGASNYGYTF. Written as DNA, the CDR3 is TGTGCCAGCAGCCAATCGGGCGCCAGTAACTATGGCTACACCTTC.

The chain links TRBV7-9 to TRBJ1-1, with D uncertain. The germline CDR1 and CDR2 sequences are SEHNR and FQNEAQ (reference sequence). The CDR3 sequence is 12 residues long. Trimming stripped 4 bases from V and 7 bases from J, with 10 bases between. As DNA, the CDR3 is TGTGCCAGCAGCTACACAGAGATTGAAGCTTTCTTT. Its translation is CASSYTEIEAFF. Complete variable domain (other parts from reference TRBV7-9 and TRBJ1-1): DTGVSQNPRHKITKRGQNVTFRCDPISEHNRLYWYRQTLGQGPEFLTYFQNEAQLEKSRLLSDRFSAERPKGSFSTLEIQRTEQGDSAMYLCASSYTEIEAFFGQGTRLTVV.

The rearrangement uses TRBV18 and TRBJ2-3, with 7 bases lining up with TRBD2. V lost 0 bases, J lost 6 bases, and 9 bases stayed unmatched. Germline V gene sequence: CDR1 KGHSH, CDR2 LQKENI. The CDR3 extends over 16 amino acids. DNA for the CDR3: TGTGCCAGCTCACCACCTGGACTAGGCATGTCCGATACGCAGTATTTT. It translates to CASSPPGLGMSDTQYF.

This clone was seen only a few times. The chain carries TRBV7-9 and TRBJ2-5, with 7 bases aligning to TRBD1. In germline, CDR1 is SEHNR, CDR2 FQNEAQ (reference sequence). The CDR3 is made up of 15 amino acids. The ends lost 5 bases at V and 2 bases at J; junction bases unmatched: 8. The CDR3 sequence: CASSPRQGFQETQYF. CDR3 in DNA: TGTGCCAGCAGCCCGAGACAGGGCTTTCAAGAGACCCAGTACTTC.

This sequence joins TRBV7-9 and TRBJ2-1; 8 nucleotides match TRBD1. The ends lost 11 bases at V and 4 bases at J; junction bases unmatched: 7. This CDR3 region has 13 residues. The germline V gene encodes CDR1 SEHNR and CDR2 FQNEAQ (reference sequence). For the CDR3, the DNA is TGTGCCGGGGGGACAGGTTTGTACAATGAGCAGTTCTTC. Translated, it gives CAGGTGLYNEQFF.

The CDR3 coding sequence is TGTGCCAGCAGACCCGGGACAGTCGGAAACACCATATATTTT. Amino acids: CASRPGTVGNTIYF. The rearrangement uses TRBV6-5 and TRBJ1-3, with 7 bases lining up with TRBD1. CDR1 and CDR2 from the germline V gene are MNHEY and SVGAGI. V shed 6 bases, J shed 4 bases, and the junction held 6 bases outside the gene matches. The CDR3 consists of 14 residues.

This clone was observed a handful of times. The gene calls are TRBV4-3 and TRBJ2-2; perhaps TRBD1 as D (6 bases). Per germline, CDR1 LGHNA and CDR2 YSLEER. The CDR3 is 13 amino acids. V was trimmed by 6 bases and J by 5 bases, leaving 10 bases between them. The CDR3 region is CASRQQGTGELFF. The CDR3 region has the DNA TGCGCCAGCAGACAACAGGGTACCGGGGAGCTGTTTTTT.

This sequence joins TRBV7-2 and TRBJ2-7; no clear D gene. Deletions cut 0 bases from V and 3 bases from J, with 6 bases between. From germline, CDR1 is SGHTA and CDR2 FQGNSA. The CDR3 runs 13 residues. The CDR3 region is CASSLASDYEQYF. CDR3 DNA: TGTGCCAGCAGCTTAGCCAGCGACTACGAGCAGTACTTC. The full variable domain, rest sourced from reference TRBV7-2 and TRBJ2-7, is GAGVSQSPSNKVTEKGKDVELRCDPISGHTALYWYRQSLGQGLEFLIYFQGNSAPDKSGLPSDRFSAERTGGSVSTLTIQRTQQEDSAVYLCASSLASDYEQYFGPGTRLTVT.

The rearrangement links TRBV5-8 to TRBJ2-1, with D tentatively TRBD2 (6 bases). Trimming left V 3 bases short and J 0 bases short, with 10 bases between. Germline values: CDR1 SGHTS, CDR2 YDEGEE. The CDR3 covers 15 residues. As DNA, the CDR3 is TGTGCCAGCAGCTGGGGACTGGCCTCCTACAATGAGCAGTTCTTC. Translated: CASSWGLASYNEQFF.

The rearrangement joins TRBV5-8 to TRBJ1-3; D gene uncertain. Germline CDR1 reads SGHTS; CDR2 reads YDEGEE. Trimming pared 4 bases from V and 2 bases from J, leaving 13 bases between. The CDR3 covers 15 residues. CDR3 DNA: TGTGCCAGCAGCCTCTACGCGGAGGCTGGAAACACCATATATTTT. This codes for CASSLYAEAGNTIYF.

The chain is built from TRBV7-3 and TRBJ2-5; 8 bases are shared with TRBD2. This CDR3 has 18 amino acids. V lost 2 bases, J lost 5 bases, and 16 bases stayed unmatched. The germline gives CDR1 SGHTA, CDR2 FQGTGA. As DNA, the CDR3 is TGTGCCAGCAGCTTAGCGGGGGCGGGAGGCTCAGAGGTGGAGACCCAGTACTTC. Encoded protein: CASSLAGAGGSEVETQYF.

CDR3 in DNA: TGTGCCAGCAGCTTACAGGGGGGCGCAGATACGCAGTATTTT. Its translation is CASSLQGGADTQYF. The chain joins TRBV7-3 to TRBJ2-3, with D possibly being TRBD1 (7 bases). The V end was cut by 2 bases, the J end by 4 bases, with 10 bases between. The germline gives CDR1 SGHTA, CDR2 FQGTGA. The CDR3 has 14 residues. The full variable domain, rest sourced from reference TRBV7-3 and TRBJ2-3, is GAGVSQTPSNKVTEKGKYVELRCDPISGHTALYWYRQSLGQGPEFLIYFQGTGAADDSGLPNDRFFAVRPEGSVSTLKIQRTERGDSAVYLCASSLQGGADTQYFGPGTRLTVL.

On this clone: Other DNA sequences of this sample code for an identical CDR3. The gene calls are TRBV28 and TRBJ2-7; TRBD1 aligns across 9 bases. The germline V gene encodes CDR1 MDHEN and CDR2 SYDVKM. The V segment lost 6 bases and the J segment 4 bases; nucleotides outside the gene matches: 7. This CDR3 region has 14 residues. In DNA, the CDR3 is TGTGCCAGCAGCCCGGACAGGGGATGGTACGAGCAGTACTTC. It translates to CASSPDRGWYEQYF.

The chain uses TRBV4-2 and TRBJ1-1, with 7 bases identical to TRBD1. The germline gives CDR1 LGHNA, CDR2 YNFKEQ. Trimming took 4 bases from V and 3 from J; bases not matched to a gene: 8. The length of the CDR3 is 15 residues. The CDR3 reads CASSRMGQSDTEAFF. The CDR3 nucleotides read TGTGCCAGCAGCCGAATGGGACAGAGCGACACTGAAGCTTTCTTT.

This clone was seen only once. The chain employs TRBV14 and TRBJ2-5; 8 positions agree with TRBD1. The V gene's germline CDR1 is SGHDN and CDR2 FVKESK. Trimming took 4 bases from V and 5 from J; bases not matched to a gene: 12. CDR3 length: 16 residues. CDR3 residues: CASSRLGGRGQETQYF. For the CDR3, the DNA is TGTGCCAGCAGCCGACTGGGTGGCAGGGGGCAGGAGACCCAGTACTTC.

This chain connects TRBV18 to TRBJ2-1, with TRBD2 matching over 8 bases. Per germline, CDR1 KGHSH and CDR2 LQKENI. Trimming removed 3 bases from V and 7 bases from J; junction bases left unmatched: 8. The CDR3 sequence is 15 residues long. The CDR3, as DNA: TGTGCCAGCTCACCTGGTAGCGGGGAGTATAATGAGCAGTTCTTC. It yields the protein CASSPGSGEYNEQFF.

The chain recombines TRBV30 with TRBJ1-1; D is ambiguous. Germline-derived CDR1 and CDR2 are GTSNPN and SVGIG (reference sequence). The CDR3 is 10 amino acids. V gave up 5 bases and J gave up 2 bases, with 3 bases separating them. CDR3 sequence (DNA): TGTGCCTGGGGCAACACTGAAGCTTTCTTT. Translating it yields CAWGNTEAFF.

This chain connects TRBV28 to TRBJ1-2; D ambiguous. Germline values: CDR1 MDHEN, CDR2 SYDVKM. With 6 bases removed from V and 3 bases from J, the gap between germline ends came to 8 bases. The CDR3 length is 12 residues. The CDR3 nucleotides read TGTGCCAGCAGGCGGGTGGACTATGGCTACACCTTC. Protein: CASRRVDYGYTF.